The clone carrying this T cell receptor (beta chain) appeared a few times. This sequence may be a read error, since a much larger clone differs from it by one base. This sample was included in a study of CD8+CD57+ T cells in acquired aplastic anemia. Investigators profiled TCR beta VDJ and CDR3 from genomic DNA template. MiXCR, run by TCRdb on the reads, gives a single entry per CDR3 protein. The repertoire includes about 190,000 distinct CDR3 sequences, about half of them detected once, and more than 15% sits in the top ten. Germline loops: CDR1 ENHRY, CDR2 SYGVKD. This CDR3 contains 15 residues. V shed 10 bases and J 4 bases; nucleotides not matched to a gene: 15.

The chain recombines TRBV10-3 with TRBJ2-5; 7 bases align to TRBD1. The TCR originated in a human donor in good health, serving as a control. The sample comprised sorted CD4+, CD8+, or CD8+CD57+ T cells (not recorded which) from PBMCs. DNA of the CDR3: TGTGCCAGCGGCCCCCCGGCAGGGGGAAGAGAGACCCAGTACTTC. Translation: CASGPPAGGRETQYF.